The 10 T cell receptor beta chains below come from one sample, sequenced in a study of shared clonotypes between healthy human individuals. Selected positively for CCR7 and CD45RO-negative, naive CD8 cells excluded terminally differentiated effector memory CD45RA+ cells. This table comes from immunoSEQ multiplex PCR, and its TCRdb copy is limited to in-frame clones, with some not included. The sample holds some 2,000,000 clones, about 95% seen once. The sample was naive CD8+ T cells sorted from blood. The receptor source for this set is a man aged 18 to 30 in good health.

This chain connects TRBV7-2 to TRBJ1-1, with D perhaps matching TRBD1 (5 bases). The CDR3 consists of 13 residues. Germline values: CDR1 SGHTA, CDR2 FQGNSA. V gave up 3 bases and J gave up 5 bases, with 10 bases separating them. For the CDR3, the DNA is TGTGCCAGCAGCTTCGGGGGGGAGACTGAAGCTTTCTTT. Translating gives CASSFGGETEAFF.

This chain joins TRBV6-6 and TRBJ2-1, with D uncertain. The V and J ends lost 3 bases and 7 bases respectively, with 7 bases between them. Germline CDR1 is MNHNY and CDR2 is SVGAGI (reference sequence). CDR3 length equals 12 residues. As DNA, the CDR3 is TGTGCCAGCAGTTATCGTAAGAATGAGCAGTTCTTC. Translation: CASSYRKNEQFF.

Regarding this clone: This same CDR3 is encoded by further DNA sequences in the sample. J is TRBJ2-1 and V is TRBV7-9; 8 nucleotides align to TRBD1. V lost 3 bases to trimming and J lost 1 base; unmatched junction nucleotides: 2. Germline lookup yields CDR1 SEHNR and CDR2 FQNEAQ (reference sequence). CDR3 length equals 15 residues. The CDR3 coding sequence is TGTGCCAGCAGCTTCGGACAGGGATCCTACAATGAGCAGTTCTTC. It yields the protein CASSFGQGSYNEQFF.

The chain couples TRBV7-9 to TRBJ2-5; perhaps TRBD2 as D (6 bases). The CDR3 sequence is 15 residues long. Trimming removed 4 bases at V and 2 bases at J, with 14 bases between. From germline, CDR1 is SEHNR and CDR2 FQNEAQ (reference sequence). CDR3 amino acids: CASSSLGGGQETQYF. The CDR3 nucleotides are TGTGCCAGCAGCTCCCTGGGAGGAGGACAAGAGACCCAGTACTTC.

The rearrangement uses TRBV25-1 and TRBJ1-4, with D unclear. The germline CDR1 and CDR2 sequences are MGHDK and SYGVNS. With 3 bases removed from V and 3 bases from J, the gap between germline ends came to 8 bases. The CDR3 loop spans 14 amino acids. The CDR3 DNA sequence: TGTGCCAGCAGTGAGGGTGAAGCTAATGAAAAACTGTTTTTT. This gives the protein CASSEGEANEKLFF.

The V and J genes are TRBV12-5 and TRBJ2-5; TRBD1 aligns across 9 bases. Germline CDR1 is LGHNT and CDR2 is FRNRAP. V dropped 4 bases and J dropped 2; count of bases not matched to a gene: 5. The CDR3 spans 15 residues. CDR3 protein: CASGWGQGKQETQYF. The CDR3 DNA follows: TGTGCTAGTGGTTGGGGACAGGGTAAGCAAGAGACCCAGTACTTC.

This chain uses TRBV4-3 with TRBJ2-5; 11 bases line up with TRBD1. There are 14 residues in the CDR3. Germline-derived CDR1 and CDR2 are LGHNA and YSLEER. The J segment lost 7 bases and the V segment lost 1 base, leaving 2 bases of the junction unmatched. CDR3 DNA: TGCGCCAGCAGCCAAGGGACAGGGGGCGTGACCCAGTACTTC. It specifies CASSQGTGGVTQYF.

This chain joins TRBV7-9 and TRBJ1-4; possible D gene TRBD1, 6 bases. Between the trimmed V and J ends, which lost 5 bases and 5 bases, there was a span of 12 bases. Looked up from germline, CDR1 is SEHNR and CDR2 is FQNEAQ (reference sequence). This CDR3 is built from 14 residues. The CDR3: CASSGDIRNEKLFF. The CDR3 region has the DNA TGTGCCAGCAGCGGGGACATCCGGAATGAAAAACTGTTTTTT. The full variable domain, with the rest looked up from reference TRBV7-9 and TRBJ1-4, is DTGVSQNPRHKITKRGQNVTFRCDPISEHNRLYWYRQTLGQGPEFLTYFQNEAQLEKSRLLSDRFSAERPKGSFSTLEIQRTEQGDSAMYLCASSGDIRNEKLFFGSGTQLSVL.

This clone was detected once. The chain combines TRBV5-1 with TRBJ2-7; TRBD2 matches at 7 bases. Germline V gives CDR1 SGHRS, CDR2 YFSETQ. The CDR3 contains 14 residues. The V gene end was trimmed by 4 bases and the J gene end by 0 bases; junction bases not matched to a gene: 4. CDR3 sequence (DNA): TGCGCCAGCAGCCCTCCGGGAGGCTCCTACGAGCAGTACTTC. Its translation: CASSPPGGSYEQYF.

The chain combines TRBV29-1 with TRBJ2-1, with 9 bases fitting TRBD2. Trimming removed 0 bases from V and 3 bases from J; junction bases left unmatched: 9. CDR1 SQVTM and CDR2 ANQGSEA come from the germline V gene. The CDR3 totals 17 residues. In DNA, the CDR3 is TGCAGCGTTGAAGATTCCCGTAGCGGGAGTTTCTACAATGAGCAGTTCTTC. Its protein product is CSVEDSRSGSFYNEQFF.